The T cell receptor (beta chain) under discussion was sequenced for a study of blood T cell repertoires in COVID-19. Germline CDR1 MDHEN, CDR2 SYDVKM. The CDR3 runs to 16 residues. V shed 11 bases and J 0 bases; nucleotides not matched to a gene: 14. TCRdb's copy holds only in-frame clones and misses some; the assay was immunoSEQ multiplex PCR. The data hold about 140,000 clones, with approximately 88% observed a single time. The J gene is TRBJ1-1, the V gene TRBV28, with 8 nucleotides matching TRBD1. This TCR derives from a human donor in a cohort sampled during active COVID-19. The specimen was peripheral blood. CDR3 protein: CASCKGQGYMNTEAFF. The DNA for the CDR3 is TGTGCCTCATGCAAAGGACAGGGATACATGAACACTGAAGCTTTCTTT.